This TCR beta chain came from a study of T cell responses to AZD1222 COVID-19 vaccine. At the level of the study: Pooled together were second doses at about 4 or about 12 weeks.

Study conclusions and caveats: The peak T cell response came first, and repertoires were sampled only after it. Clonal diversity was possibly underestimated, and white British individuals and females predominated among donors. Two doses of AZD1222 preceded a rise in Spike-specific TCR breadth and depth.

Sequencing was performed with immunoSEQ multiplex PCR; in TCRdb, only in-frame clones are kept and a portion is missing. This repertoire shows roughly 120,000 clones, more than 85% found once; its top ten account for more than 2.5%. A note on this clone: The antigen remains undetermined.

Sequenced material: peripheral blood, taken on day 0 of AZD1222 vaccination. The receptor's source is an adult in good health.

CDR3 protein: CASTPRKGQGDGYTF. For the CDR3, the DNA is TGTGCCAGCACCCCTCGAAAGGGACAGGGCGATGGCTACACCTTC. The rearrangement links TRBV28 to TRBJ1-2; 9 bases are shared with TRBD1. V shed 7 bases and J 6 bases; nucleotides not matched to a gene: 12. The germline V gene has CDR1 MDHEN and CDR2 SYDVKM. This CDR3 spans 15 amino acids.